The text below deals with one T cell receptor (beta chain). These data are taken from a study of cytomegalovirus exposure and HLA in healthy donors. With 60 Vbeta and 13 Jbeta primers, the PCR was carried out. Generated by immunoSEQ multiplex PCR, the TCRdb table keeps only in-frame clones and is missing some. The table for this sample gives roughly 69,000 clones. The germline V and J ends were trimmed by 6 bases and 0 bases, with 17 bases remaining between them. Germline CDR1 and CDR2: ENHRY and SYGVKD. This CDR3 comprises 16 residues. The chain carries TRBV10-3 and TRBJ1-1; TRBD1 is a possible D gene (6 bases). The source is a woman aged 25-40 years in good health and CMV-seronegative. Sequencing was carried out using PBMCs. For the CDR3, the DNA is TGTGCCATCAGGAGCAGGGGTTTCTCCATGAACACTGAAGCTTTCTTT. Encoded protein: CAIRSRGFSMNTEAFF.